This T cell receptor beta chain derives from a study of regulatory T cells in long-lasting Graves disease. The study's findings and limits: New patients shared 750 to 1,000 public clonotypes, fewer than the roughly 2,500 shared by persistent patients.

To make TCR beta libraries, researchers used iRepertoire HTBI primers and Arm-PCR of CDR3 regions. One entry per CDR3 protein, called by TCRdb with MiXCR from the multiplex PCR reads. The sample yields about 450,000 distinct CDR3 sequences, roughly a quarter seen once. Noted time point: persistent/refractory GD, antithyroid drugs over 5 years with positive TRAb. PBMC-extracted RNA yielded the TCR library. Graves' disease diagnosis used American Thyroid Association guidelines. CDR3 size: 13 residues. Germline CDR1 MNHEY, CDR2 SVGEGT. Trimming stripped 6 bases from V and 2 bases from J, with 8 bases between. This clonotype was counted only a few times. Its specificity is unknown.

The source is a female donor with Graves disease. The sample in question was peripheral blood mononuclear cells (PBMCs), obtained when the disease was refractory, from a patient treated with antithyroid drugs. V is TRBV6-2 or TRBV6-3 and J is TRBJ1-3; D ambiguous. CDR3 amino acids: CASRLDAGNTIYF. The CDR3 DNA follows: TGTGCCAGCAGACTCGACGCTGGAAACACCATATATTTT.